Given below is one T cell receptor beta chain in context. Method: immunoSEQ multiplex PCR; TCRdb's copy keeps in-frame clones and lacks some. The sample contains more than 10,000 clones, roughly 77% of which appear only once. The source of the sample is a study of chemoradiotherapy in HPV16-positive cancers. Between the trimmed V and J ends, which lost 7 bases and 7 bases, there was a span of 14 bases. CDR3 length equals 12 residues. The germline gives CDR1 SNHLY, CDR2 FYNNEI. This sample was taken from a patient who underwent chemoradiotherapy. The TCR sequence derives from a human donor with HPV-associated anogenital cancer. The chain employs TRBV2 and TRBJ2-7, with D hard to call. CDR3 DNA sequence: TGTGCCAGCAAGTCACCCACGGAAGAGCAGTACTTC. Amino acid sequence: CASKSPTEEQYF.